One and the same sample provided the 6 T cell receptor beta chains below, sequenced in a study of tumor-infiltrating lymphocytes in glioblastoma multiforme (dated by TCRdb to between 2016 and 2019). The sequencer was an Illumina HiSeq 2500. A modified ARM-PCR protocol with multiple V-beta primers and a C-beta primer was used to build TCRB libraries from RNA via three nested multiplex PCR rounds. Using fastp trimming at Q25 and MiXCR clonotype assembly, TCRdb reanalyzed the public sequencing data and kept in-frame beta chains. Under each unique CDR3 protein, matching rows form one entry showing the most common genes and DNA. Present in this sample are 25,000 to 35,000 distinct CDR3 sequences, approximately 66% of which were seen just once. The ten largest clones take up 33% of the sample. Sequenced material: brain tumor tissue. All receptors derive from a male donor with glioblastoma.

This clonotype was counted ten times or more. The V and J genes are TRBV5-5 and TRBJ1-6; 9 bases fit TRBD1. The junction had 9 bases not matched to a gene; V was cut back by 3 bases and J by 2 bases. Germline CDR1 SGHKS, CDR2 YYEKEE (reference sequence). This CDR3 comprises 18 residues. This chain's CDR3 is CASSSGQGGTTYNSPLHF. Here the CDR3 DNA reads TGTGCCAGCAGCTCGGGACAGGGAGGCACAACCTATAATTCACCCCTCCACTTT. Using reference TRBV5-5 and TRBJ1-6 for the parts outside the CDR3, the full variable domain is DAGVTQSPTHLIKTRGQQVTLRCSPISGHKSVSWYQQVLGQGPQFIFQYYEKEERGRGNFPDRFSARQFPNYSSELNVNALLLGDSALYLCASSSGQGGTTYNSPLHFGNGTRLTVT.

This clonotype was counted ten times or more. The chain combines TRBV28 with TRBJ2-1; D gene uncertain. The CDR3 sequence is 16 residues long. The V end was cut by 7 bases, the J end by 0 bases, with 16 bases between. Germline V CDR1 and CDR2: MDHEN, SYDVKM. The CDR3 loop is CASNRTGAASYNEQFF. CDR3 DNA sequence: TGTGCCAGCAACCGGACGGGCGCCGCCTCCTACAATGAGCAGTTCTTC. The variable domain in full, completed from reference TRBV28 and TRBJ2-1, reads DVKVTQSSRYLVKRTGEKVFLECVQDMDHENMFWYRQDPGLGLRLIYFSYDVKMKEKGDIPEGYSVSREKKERFSLILESASTNQTSMYLCASNRTGAASYNEQFFGPGTRLTVL.

This clonotype was recorded many times. The V gene is TRBV10-3, the J gene TRBJ1-1; perhaps TRBD1 as D (6 bases). Germline V gene data show CDR1 as ENHRY and CDR2 as SYGVKD. V lost 10 bases to trimming and J lost 3 bases, with 15 bases between them. The CDR3 totals 13 residues. DNA of the CDR3: TGTGCCAGCAAAGGGGGAACGGACACTGAAGCTTTCTTT. Translation: CASKGGTDTEAFF.

In nucleotides, the CDR3 is TGTGCCAGCAGACAGGGCATCGGGGAGCTGTTTTTT. Its translation is CASRQGIGELFF. This chain joins TRBV12-3 or TRBV12-4 and TRBJ2-2; a weak D match, TRBD1 (6 bases). The CDR3 spans 12 residues. Trimming took off 6 bases at V and 7 bases at J, with 9 bases between the two ends.

J is TRBJ2-2 and V is TRBV24-1, with D unclear. The germline gives CDR1 KGHDR, CDR2 SFDVKD. This CDR3 is built from 15 residues. Trimming left V 4 bases short and J 0 bases short, with 8 bases between. The CDR3, as DNA: TGTGCCACCAGTGACGACGGTTCGAACACCGGGGAGCTGTTTTTT. Encoded protein: CATSDDGSNTGELFF.

This clonotype was observed many times. The genes are TRBV30 and TRBJ2-7, with D perhaps TRBD1 (6 bases). Germline loops: CDR1 GTSNPN, CDR2 SVGIG (reference sequence). There are 12 residues in the CDR3. The CDR3 is CAVTGFTYEQYF. DNA of the CDR3: TGTGCTGTGACAGGTTTCACCTACGAGCAGTACTTC.